A selection of T cell receptor beta chains follows, all from one sample in a study of T cells in Graves' hyperthyroidism and ophthalmopathy. One entry per CDR3 protein results from TCRdb running MiXCR on the multiplex PCR reads. The sample holds under 130,000 distinct CDR3 sequences, over 45% seen once. Sequencing was done on a sample of blood. These receptors all stem from a man aged 35 to 55 with Graves' hyperthyroidism. The CDR3 runs from the conserved cysteine through the conserved F or W. Each record gives: V gene, CDR3 protein.

V gene: TRBV7-8
CDR3 protein: CASSPQGAGNEQFF

V gene: TRBV2
CDR3 protein: CASSEWTEDSEKLFF

V gene: TRBV20-1
CDR3 protein: CSARVGTTKPYGYTF

V gene: TRBV5-1
CDR3 protein: CASSSGTEYEQYF

V gene: TRBV10-1
CDR3 protein: CASSELRGAEQLF

V gene: TRBV19
CDR3 protein: CASSIKRLGSVKETQYF

V gene: TRBV19
CDR3 protein: CASSRLAGGYQKFF

V gene: TRBV19
CDR3 protein: CASSHEFTGELSF

V gene: TRBV5-1
CDR3 protein: CASSLAAGQGGYGYTF

V gene: TRBV9
CDR3 protein: CASSDGTNYGYTF

V gene: TRBV7-2
CDR3 protein: CASSSYSGTNTGEQYF

V gene: TRBV7-9
CDR3 protein: CASSQDSPYRYTF

V gene: TRBV7-3
CDR3 protein: CASSQRGGRHF

V gene: TRBV5-6
CDR3 protein: CASSPGRLVGGETQYF

V gene: TRBV2
CDR3 protein: CASSTGTGTREQYF

V gene: TRBV25-1
CDR3 protein: CASTSTGLVSGANVLTF

V gene: TRBV29-1
CDR3 protein: CSLRDTSKGDEQFF

V gene: TRBV15
CDR3 protein: CATSRDRDSLYEQYF

V gene: TRBV7-2
CDR3 protein: CASSYPGGSPPDTQYF

V gene: TRBV12-3/TRBV12-4
CDR3 protein: CASSPGLAGGELFF

V gene: TRBV7-2
CDR3 protein: CASSCSGQGVNSPLHF

V gene: TRBV2
CDR3 protein: CASSARQRVITGELFF

V gene: TRBV7-8
CDR3 protein: CASSLRTGHQETQYF

V gene: TRBV12-3/TRBV12-4
CDR3 protein: CASSRQGAYEQYF

V gene: TRBV7-2
CDR3 protein: CASSLAGSGVFF

V gene: TRBV12-3/TRBV12-4
CDR3 protein: CASSARGVRYEQYF

V gene: TRBV29-1
CDR3 protein: CSVEIWDSSYNETQYF

V gene: TRBV6-1
CDR3 protein: CASSAGQGNEAFF

V gene: TRBV7-8
CDR3 protein: CASSPHSGGAIDTQCF

V gene: TRBV6-6
CDR3 protein: CASSYARDSKQPQHF

V gene: TRBV11-3
CDR3 protein: CASSLVVGRAFF

V gene: TRBV2
CDR3 protein: CASRSDRRVQPQHF

V gene: TRBV19
CDR3 protein: CARTPTGTPNEQFF

V gene: TRBV7-9
CDR3 protein: CASSVQGAATNEKLFF

V gene: TRBV5-8
CDR3 protein: CASTDTQYF

V gene: TRBV13
CDR3 protein: CASSAPSSGTGTSPLHF

V gene: TRBV19
CDR3 protein: CASSIWTGARDNEQFF

V gene: TRBV5-1
CDR3 protein: CASSLGLADYEQFF

V gene: TRBV9
CDR3 protein: CASSVEPGGYTF

V gene: TRBV4-2
CDR3 protein: CASSQQLVGTEAFF

V gene: TRBV7-2
CDR3 protein: CASSLQGDHPTKNIQYF